This T cell receptor (beta chain) was identified during a study of T cell repertoires in cytomegalovirus infection. Looking at the study overall: Public TCR beta signatures marked donors with CMV infection and the matching HLA. Overall study results and limits: The study found HLA-C-restricted CMV-specific TCR beta clonotypes dominating the ex vivo response. Identification of carriers of CMV plus the relevant HLA was performed using cumulative public TCR beta family frequency.

The germline V and J ends were trimmed by 4 bases and 1 base, with 7 bases remaining between them. Looked up from germline, CDR1 is LNHDA and CDR2 is SQIVND (reference sequence). The CDR3 extends over 13 amino acids. Each CDR3 protein is one row after TCRdb ran MiXCR on the reads. Of 95,000 to 120,000 distinct CDR3 sequences detected, over 25% appear once; the ten largest clones hold 35% to 50%. Worth noting for this clonotype: The antigen remains undetermined.

This clonotype originated in a human donor in good health (CMV status not recorded). Some clones in this sample may be carry-over from other donors' samples. The genes are TRBV19 and TRBJ1-1; D is possibly TRBD1 (5 bases). The sample consisted of CD8+ T cells from cultured PBMCs, taken from culture after CMV antigen stimulation. CDR3 nucleotides: TGTGCCAGTAGTACGACAGAGAACACTGAAGCTTTCTTT. Its protein is CASSTTENTEAFF.